This paragraph covers one TCR beta chain sequence. Which antigen it targets is not known. Base-call qualities are not available, and no considerably larger clone is one nucleotide away. The collaborating institutions used their own protocols to collect whole blood in K2EDTA tubes. For TCRbeta analysis, collaborators shipped samples as frozen whole blood, isolated PBMCs, or DNA extracted from either of those sample types. This record comes from a study of blood T cell repertoires in COVID-19 (dated by TCRdb to 2019 to 2021). Some background on the complete study: Collaborator samples came from the United States, Italy and Spain and covered acute and convalescent phases of COVID-19. The prospective study material was composed of cDNA or gDNA derived from T cells, B-cell-depleted T cells, or PBMCs. Subjects who had been exposed to COVID-19, were actively infected with it, or had recovered from it provided the deeply sampled blood TCRbeta repertoires that made up the dataset. HLA class I and class II types, where available, came from metadata supplied by the sample provider rather than from assay-based typing. The repertoires were released in a freely available public database intended as a resource for research on the immune response to SARS-CoV-2. The sample metadata nearly always contained a de-identified subject ID, COVID-19 status, age in years and sex. Samples were obtained from the ongoing ImmuneRACE study (first 160 participants) and from over 1,000 subjects provided by 6 global collaborators. The study at large found these results: The amount of clinical and demographic metadata varied by source and participant and was provided uncurated.

From V the trimming removes 2 bases and from J it removes 4 bases, while the gene matches leave 4 bases of the junction unaccounted for. Measured from the cysteine to the phenylalanine, the CDR3 is 15 residues long. Here the CDR3 DNA is all that survives: 45 bases in frame from base 1. CDR1 and CDR2 are drawn from the germline V gene: SGHDT, YYEEEE. TCRbeta CDR3 regions were amplified from genomic DNA by means of the immunoSEQ Assay, a bias-controlled multiplex PCR. The published analysis was carried out like this. Within the assay, amplification of reference gene primers was used to estimate how many nucleated cells each sample contained. To quantify the absolute abundance of each unique TCRbeta CDR3 rearrangement, sequence reads were collapsed and filtered. For each sample, productive Simpson clonality was calculated as the square root of Simpson's diversity index over productive rearrangements. The source is immuneACCESS, and TCRdb retained only in-frame sequences with V and J called. Part of the clones is not carried over; for the studies checked, unresolved V genes explain less than half of this, and the remainder is unexplained. The DNA was the basis for D and trimming; V, J and clone size are from that table. The sample includes more than 90,000 clones, with approximately 79% observed a single time. The ten largest clonotypes hold 2.5% to 3% of the sample.

Sequenced input: peripheral blood. This clonotype was sampled from a man in his fifties with acute or convalescent COVID-19. The chain is made from TRBV5-6 and TRBJ1-5, with TRBD1 matching 9 junction bases. The base sequence is TGTGCCAGCAGCTTTAGGGACAGGGAAAATCAGCCCCAGCATTTT. Its amino acids are CASSFRDRENQPQHF.